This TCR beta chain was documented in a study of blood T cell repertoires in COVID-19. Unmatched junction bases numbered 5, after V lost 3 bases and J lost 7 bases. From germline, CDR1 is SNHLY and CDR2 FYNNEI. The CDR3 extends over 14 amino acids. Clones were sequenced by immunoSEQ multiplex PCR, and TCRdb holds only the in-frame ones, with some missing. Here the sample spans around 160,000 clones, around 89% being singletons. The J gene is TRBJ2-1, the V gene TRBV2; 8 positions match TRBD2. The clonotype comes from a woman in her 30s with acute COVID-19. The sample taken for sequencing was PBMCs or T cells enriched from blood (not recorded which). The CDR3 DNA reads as TGTGCCAGCAGTGATAGCGGGGCGGGGAATGAGCAGTTCTTC. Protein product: CASSDSGAGNEQFF. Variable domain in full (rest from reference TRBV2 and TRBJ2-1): EPEVTQTPSHQVTQMGQEVILRCVPISNHLYFYWYRQILGQKVEFLVSFYNNEISEKSEIFDDQFSVERPDGSNFTLKIRSTKLEDSAMYFCASSDSGAGNEQFFGPGTRLTVL.